This is a list of T cell receptor beta chains from one sample in a study of beta chain features in type 1 diabetes. The data were produced by immunoSEQ multiplex PCR, yet TCRdb's version contains in-frame clones alone and is incomplete. The sample has about 900,000 clones, under 20% seen once; the top ten hold 0.02% to 0.025%. Material: naive CD4+ T cells from blood. The source is a woman between 18 and 30 years old in good health. The CDR3 runs from the conserved cysteine through the conserved F or W. A D gene is named only where the DNA matches it firmly. The listing skips clone size in some rows; elsewhere it reads once, few, many or a size class.

abundance	d_gene	j_gene	v_gene	CDR3nt	CDR3aa
-	-	TRBJ2-7	TRBV5-1	TGCGCCAGCAGCTTGGACATACACGAGCAGTACTTC	CASSLDIHEQYF
-	TRBD2	TRBJ2-3	TRBV19	TGTGCCAGTATGGACGGGGGGACGACAGATACGCAGTATTTT	CASMDGGTTDTQYF
-	-	TRBJ2-5	TRBV4-1	TGCGCCAGCAGCCAAGATCGGCAGGAGCCGGGCTACCAAGAGACCCAGTACTTC	CASSQDRQEPGYQETQYF
-	-	TRBJ1-2	TRBV28	TGTGCCAGCAGGATAGACAGCACCTATGGCTACACCTTC	CASRIDSTYGYTF
-	-	TRBJ1-2	TRBV28	TGTGCCAGCAGTCAGGCCGACCCTAACTATGGCTACACCTTC	CASSQADPNYGYTF
-	-	TRBJ2-1	TRBV7-3	TGTGCCAGCAGCTTAGGCGGGACCAACTACAATGAGCAGTTCTTC	CASSLGGTNYNEQFF
-	TRBD1	TRBJ2-3	TRBV7-7	TGTGCTAGCAGCTTAGGCTCTGTTAACCAGGGGGCAGATACGCAGTATTTT	CASSLGSVNQGADTQYF
-	-	TRBJ2-1	TRBV20-1	TGCAGTGCTACCAGCCTAGTCGAGCAGTTCTTC	CSATSLVEQFF
-	TRBD1	TRBJ2-5	TRBV28	TGTGCCAGCAGTACCTCACAGGGGGCGGGTGAGCAGTACTTC	CASSTSQGAGEQYF
few	-	TRBJ2-1	TRBV19	TGTGCCAGTAGTATTGGGGGGTATGCGTTCGGCTCCTACAATGAGCAGTTCTTC	CASSIGGYAFGSYNEQFF
-	-	TRBJ1-1	TRBV2	TGTGCCAGCAGTGGGGACTGGAACACTGAAGCTTTCTTT	CASSGDWNTEAFF
-	TRBD2	TRBJ2-1	TRBV9	TGTGCCAGCGGCCAACTTGCGGGAGCTTACAATGAGCAGTTCTTC	CASGQLAGAYNEQFF
-	TRBD2	TRBJ2-5	TRBV10-3	TGTGCCATCAGTGGGTTTTTCGGAGCGGGAGCCCAAGAGACCCAGTACTTC	CAISGFFGAGAQETQYF
few	TRBD1	TRBJ2-5	TRBV6-6	TGTGCCAGCAGACCCGGGACAGGGAGAGAGACCCAGTACTTC	CASRPGTGRETQYF
-	-	TRBJ1-2	TRBV6-5	TGTGCCAGCAGTTACTCCAGGCGACAGCTCGAATCTGGCTACACCTTC	CASSYSRRQLESGYTF
few	-	TRBJ1-2	TRBV28	TGTGCCAGCAGAACTACAGGGCGCTATGGCTACACCTTC	CASRTTGRYGYTF
few	-	TRBJ2-3	TRBV5-1	TGCGCCAGCAGCCAGGGTAGAGATACGCAGTATTTT	CASSQGRDTQYF
-	-	TRBJ2-5	TRBV4-2	TGTGCCAGCAGCCCTCAGACAGGTCTAGACTTC	CASSPQTGLDF
few	TRBD2	TRBJ2-3	TRBV7-2	TGTGCCAGCAGTTCCCGGACTAGCAGCACAGATACGCAGTATTTT	CASSSRTSSTDTQYF
few	-	TRBJ2-3	TRBV28	TGTGCCAGCAGTGCGGCAGCCAGCACAGATACGCAGTATTTT	CASSAAASTDTQYF
-	TRBD1	TRBJ1-2	TRBV5-8	TGTGCCAGCAGAAACAGGGGATATGGCTACACCTTC	CASRNRGYGYTF
-	TRBD1	TRBJ1-4	TRBV6-1	TGTGCCAGCAGGATCATTGGGACAGGAAGGGAAAAACTGTTTTTT	CASRIIGTGREKLFF
few	-	TRBJ2-2	TRBV18	TGTGCCAGCGGGACGACTGCCCGAAACACCGGGGAGCTGTTTTTT	CASGTTARNTGELFF